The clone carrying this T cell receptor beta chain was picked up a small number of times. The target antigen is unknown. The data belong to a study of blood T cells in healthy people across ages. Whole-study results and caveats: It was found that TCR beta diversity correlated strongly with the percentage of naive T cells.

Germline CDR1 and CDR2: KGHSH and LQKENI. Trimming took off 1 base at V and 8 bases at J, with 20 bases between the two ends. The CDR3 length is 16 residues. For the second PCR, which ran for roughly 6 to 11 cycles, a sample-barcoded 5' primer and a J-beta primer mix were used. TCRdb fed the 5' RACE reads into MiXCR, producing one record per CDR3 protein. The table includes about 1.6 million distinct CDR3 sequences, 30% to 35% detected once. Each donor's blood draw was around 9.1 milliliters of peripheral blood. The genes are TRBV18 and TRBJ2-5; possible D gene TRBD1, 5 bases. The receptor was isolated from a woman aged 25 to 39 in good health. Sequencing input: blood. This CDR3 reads CASSPQFATAKRTQYF. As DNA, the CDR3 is TGTGCCAGCTCACCACAGTTTGCGACAGCCAAGAGAACCCAGTACTTC. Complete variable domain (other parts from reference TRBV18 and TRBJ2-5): NAGVMQNPRHLVRRRGQEARLRCSPMKGHSHVYWYRQLPEEGLKFMVYLQKENIIDESGMPKERFSAEFPKEGPSILRIQQVVRGDSAAYFCASSPQFATAKRTQYFGPGTRLLVL.